This T cell receptor (beta chain) was documented in a study of T-cell reconstitution after alpha-beta-depleted transplantation in children. Germline CDR1 ENHRY, CDR2 SYGVKD. The CDR3 contains 15 residues. V dropped 10 bases and J dropped 6; count of bases not matched to a gene: 6. Unique molecular identifiers were incorporated during preparation of the TCRbeta library. TCRdb fed the PCR reads into MiXCR, producing one record per CDR3 protein. The repertoire has approximately 350,000 distinct CDR3 sequences, approximately 10% of them found once; the top ten carry 2.4%. This clonotype turned up a few times.

This TCR was sampled from a human donor who donated a stem cell graft to a child with acute lymphoblastic leukemia. The input for sequencing was PBMCs from the stem cell graft donor, taken from the stem cell graft. The chain is built from TRBV10-3 and TRBJ2-2; 15 nucleotides agree with TRBD2. The CDR3 DNA reads as TGTGCCACCCGGGGACTAGCGGGAGGTCCCGGGGAGCTGTTTTTT. Protein sequence: CATRGLAGGPGELFF.